These 11 T cell receptor beta chains were all obtained from the same sample, sequenced in a study of cytomegalovirus exposure and HLA in healthy donors. The PCR made use of 60 Vbeta and 13 Jbeta primers. The method was immunoSEQ multiplex PCR; TCRdb's version includes in-frame clones alone and lacks a portion of them. The sample consists of tens of thousands of clones, about 60% of them appearing once. What was sequenced was PBMCs. Receptor source: a man in his sixties in good health and CMV-seropositive.

In this sample, this clone turned up once. The V gene is TRBV7-9, the J gene TRBJ2-7; TRBD1 matches 8 bases. CDR3 length equals 16 residues. Germline values: CDR1 SEHNR, CDR2 FQNEAQ (reference sequence). V lost 3 bases to trimming and J lost 1 base; unmatched junction nucleotides: 8. This CDR3 reads CASSFVKQGGSYEQYF. The CDR3 nucleotides are TGTGCCAGCAGCTTCGTTAAACAGGGGGGATCCTACGAGCAGTACTTC.

This clone has just one count. The chain joins TRBV6-5 to TRBJ1-1, with TRBD1 matching over 10 bases. CDR1 is MNHEY, CDR2 SVGAGI, per germline. This CDR3 is 15 amino acids long. V was clipped by 7 bases and J by 5 bases; unmatched bases: 10. The CDR3 DNA is TGTGCCAGCACCCCCGACAGGGGGCCCCGGACTGAAGCTTTCTTT. This sequence encodes CASTPDRGPRTEAFF.

The genes are TRBV6-5 and TRBJ1-1; tentatively, D is TRBD1 (6 bases). There are 14 residues in the CDR3. Trimming took off 6 bases at V and 5 bases at J, with 16 bases between the two ends. CDR1 and CDR2 (germline): MNHEY, SVGAGI. The CDR3, as DNA: TGTGCCAGCAGCCCCAGCCCCCAGGGGACTGAAGCTTTCTTT. Its translation is CASSPSPQGTEAFF.

This clone was seen a handful of times. The rearrangement joins TRBV6-5 to TRBJ2-5, with 16 bases that match TRBD2. After removal of 4 bases from V and 5 bases from J, the junction contained 4 bases not matched to a gene. The CDR3 spans 16 residues. CDR1 is MNHEY and CDR2 is SVGAGI in the germline V gene. The CDR3: CASSFSGLAGGETQYF. For the CDR3, the DNA is TGTGCCAGCAGTTTTTCGGGACTAGCGGGAGGGGAGACCCAGTACTTC.

In DNA form, the CDR3 reads TGTGCCAGCAGTTTATGGGAGGGCGGGGAGCTGTTTTTT. It codes for CASSLWEGGELFF. This chain connects TRBV27 to TRBJ2-2; 7 positions match TRBD2. V lost 1 base and J lost 7; bases outside the gene matches: 0. Germline V CDR1 and CDR2: MNHEY, SMNVEV (reference sequence). This CDR3 is built from 13 residues.

V and J are TRBV9 and TRBJ2-7; no firm D call. Germline V gene data show CDR1 as SGDLS and CDR2 as YYNGEE. V lost 4 bases to trimming and J lost 0 bases, with 11 bases between them. CDR3 length equals 14 residues. CDR3 nucleotides: TGTGCCAGCAGCCCACTTTTAAGCTCCTACGAGCAGTACTTC. Encoded protein: CASSPLLSSYEQYF.

This chain uses TRBV4-1 with TRBJ2-5; TRBD2 matches 8 bases. Judging by the DNA end, TRBJ2-7 fits better; the J call may be wrong. CDR1 MGHRA and CDR2 YSYEKL come from the germline V gene. CDR3 size: 17 residues. The CDR3 reads CASSQEAGGREGFEQYF. As DNA, the CDR3 is TGCGCCAGCAGCCAAGAGGCGGGAGGCAGGGAAGGTTTCGAGCAGTACTTC.

This clone has only a few counts. The genes are TRBV10-3 and TRBJ2-3, with TRBD2 matching over 7 bases. Unmatched junction bases numbered 5, after V lost 6 bases and J lost 2 bases. Germline-derived CDR1 and CDR2 are ENHRY and SYGVKD. CDR3 length equals 14 residues. The CDR3 nucleotides are TGTGCCATCAGGAAGGGAGGGCCCACAGATACGCAGTATTTT. It translates to CAIRKGGPTDTQYF.

This clone was counted only a few times. The J gene is TRBJ2-7, the V gene TRBV29-1; D not resolved. Germline values: CDR1 SQVTM, CDR2 ANQGSEA. The CDR3 totals 11 residues. Trimming took off 1 base at V and 3 bases at J, with 4 bases between the two ends. CDR3 sequence (DNA): TGCAGCGTTGAAGGTCGCTACGAGCAGTACTTC. Protein: CSVEGRYEQYF.

This clone has just a few counts. The V call is TRBV27, the J call TRBJ1-2, with D possibly being TRBD1 (6 bases). Germline CDR1 is MNHEY and CDR2 is SMNVEV (reference sequence). V lost 5 bases and J 3 bases, leaving 13 bases between the germline ends. There are 14 residues in the CDR3. DNA of the CDR3: TGTGCCAGCAGTCTTACAGGGACCTACTATGGCTACACCTTC. Protein product: CASSLTGTYYGYTF.

The gene calls are TRBV27 and TRBJ1-5, with a weak D call TRBD1 (6 bases). CDR1 is MNHEY, CDR2 SMNVEV, per germline (reference sequence). The CDR3 runs to 14 residues. Trimming pared 6 bases from V and 6 bases from J, leaving 15 bases between. The CDR3 coding sequence is TGTGCCAGCAGGATACAGGGAGGGGGTCAGCCCCAGCATTTT. Amino acids: CASRIQGGGQPQHF.